This T cell receptor beta chain came from a study of blood T cell repertoires in COVID-19. Overall study context: PBMCs, B-cell-depleted T cells, or T cells were the source of the cDNA or gDNA that made up the material.

CDR3 length: 14 residues. Germline CDR1 LNHDA, CDR2 SQIVND (reference sequence). The V end was cut by 3 bases, the J end by 5 bases, with 11 bases between. Per the study methods: Nucleated cell counts were estimated from reference gene primer amplification. The protocol was immunoSEQ multiplex PCR, while the TCRdb copy is restricted to in-frame clones and leaves out a portion. The V and J calls and the clone size are those of that table, but D and trimming were determined from the DNA. The data show around 180,000 clones, with roughly 88% seen just once and 8% to 10% held by the top ten. Residents of under 25 US areas, aged about 18 to 95 years, made up the participants. Participants' own reports of clinical history determined their cohort assignment.

The V call is TRBV19, the J call TRBJ1-5; D unresolved. The sample consisted of PBMCs or T cells enriched from blood (not recorded which). The TCR originated in a woman aged 25 to 45 who had recovered from COVID-19. The CDR3 bases are TGTGCCAGTAGTATTCAATCAGTGGATCAGCCCCAGCATTTT. Protein sequence: CASSIQSVDQPQHF.